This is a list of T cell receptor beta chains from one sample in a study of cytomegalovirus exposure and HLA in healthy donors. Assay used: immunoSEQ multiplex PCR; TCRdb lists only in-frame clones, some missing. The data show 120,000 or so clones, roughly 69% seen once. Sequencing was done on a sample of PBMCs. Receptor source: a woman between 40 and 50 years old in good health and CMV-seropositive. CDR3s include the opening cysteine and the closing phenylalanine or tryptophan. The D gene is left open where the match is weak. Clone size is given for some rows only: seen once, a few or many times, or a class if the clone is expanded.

CDR3 DNA: TGTGCCAGCTCAACTCTACAGGGGGCGAACACTGAAGCTTTCTTT
CDR3 protein: CASSTLQGANTEAFF
J gene: TRBJ1-1
clone size: once
V gene: TRBV18
D gene: TRBD1

CDR3 DNA: TGTGCCAGCACCGACAGGGGACCCTTCTCTGGAAACACCATATATTTT
CDR3 protein: CASTDRGPFSGNTIYF
J gene: TRBJ1-3
clone size: .
V gene: TRBV7-9
D gene: TRBD1

CDR3 DNA: TGTGCCAGCAGCTCATGGGGGGAGGTTAGCTCTGGAAACACCATATATTTT
CDR3 protein: CASSSWGEVSSGNTIYF
J gene: TRBJ1-3
clone size: .
V gene: TRBV11-2
D gene: .

CDR3 DNA: TGTGCCAGCTCACCCGGACAGGGGATCTACGAGCAGTACTTC
CDR3 protein: CASSPGQGIYEQYF
J gene: TRBJ2-7
clone size: once
V gene: TRBV18
D gene: TRBD1

CDR3 DNA: TGTGCCAGCAGCGTACTAGGACACGAGAACACTGAAGCTTTCTTT
CDR3 protein: CASSVLGHENTEAFF
J gene: TRBJ1-1
clone size: .
V gene: TRBV9
D gene: .

CDR3 DNA: TGTGCCAGTACCATGGGGGCCCGGAATCAGCCCCAGCATTTT
CDR3 protein: CASTMGARNQPQHF
J gene: TRBJ1-5
clone size: .
V gene: TRBV19
D gene: .

CDR3 DNA: TGTGCCAGCAGCTTGGGGGGGGATGAGCAGTTCTTC
CDR3 protein: CASSLGGDEQFF
J gene: TRBJ2-1
clone size: .
V gene: TRBV11-2
D gene: TRBD2

CDR3 DNA: TGTGCCAGTAGTACGGGAGTACGGGAGGTTCGAGCTTTCTTT
CDR3 protein: CASSTGVREVRAFF
J gene: TRBJ1-1
clone size: once
V gene: TRBV19
D gene: .

CDR3 DNA: TGTGCCAGCAGCTCCCCCAGGGGGCCCGGCTATGGCTACACCTTC
CDR3 protein: CASSSPRGPGYGYTF
J gene: TRBJ1-2
clone size: .
V gene: TRBV7-9
D gene: TRBD1

CDR3 DNA: TGCAGCGTTGAAGGTCAGGGACAGGGGGATGAAAAACTGTTTTTT
CDR3 protein: CSVEGQGQGDEKLFF
J gene: TRBJ1-4
clone size: .
V gene: TRBV29-1
D gene: TRBD1

CDR3 DNA: TGTGCCAGCAGCTTGGGACAGGGGGGAGAAAAACTGTTTTTT
CDR3 protein: CASSLGQGGEKLFF
J gene: TRBJ1-4
clone size: .
V gene: TRBV5-6
D gene: TRBD1

CDR3 DNA: TGTGCCAGCAGCTTGGGTATGGGGGGGAACACTGAAGCTTTCTTT
CDR3 protein: CASSLGMGGNTEAFF
J gene: TRBJ1-1
clone size: .
V gene: TRBV5-4
D gene: .

CDR3 DNA: TGTGCCAGCAGCTTAGCAAAAGGGGGTAGCGGGGGGGCCTACGAGCAGTACTTC
CDR3 protein: CASSLAKGGSGGAYEQYF
J gene: TRBJ2-7
clone size: few
V gene: TRBV7-6
D gene: TRBD2

CDR3 DNA: TGTGCCAGCAGTGAAGACCCGGGACAGATGAACACTGAAGCTTTCTTT
CDR3 protein: CASSEDPGQMNTEAFF
J gene: TRBJ1-1
clone size: .
V gene: TRBV6-1
D gene: TRBD1

CDR3 DNA: TGTGCCAGCAGCCTTGGACTAGCGGGGGGCCGGAGGTTCTTC
CDR3 protein: CASSLGLAGGRRFF
J gene: TRBJ2-1
clone size: .
V gene: TRBV6-5
D gene: TRBD2

CDR3 DNA: TGTGCCGGCGAAACCCGGGGGGGAGAGACCCAGTACTTC
CDR3 protein: CAGETRGGETQYF
J gene: TRBJ2-5
clone size: .
V gene: TRBV5-6
D gene: TRBD2

CDR3 DNA: TGTGCCAGCAGCTACCGGCCGGGGGCTTTCTTT
CDR3 protein: CASSYRPGAFF
J gene: TRBJ1-1
clone size: .
V gene: TRBV5-8
D gene: .

CDR3 DNA: TGCGCCAGCCGCGCGGTTTTGAGGGGGACTGAAGCTTTCTTT
CDR3 protein: CASRAVLRGTEAFF
J gene: TRBJ1-1
clone size: .
V gene: TRBV4-1
D gene: .

CDR3 DNA: TGTGCCAGCGAGCGGGGGGGAAACTACAATGAGCAGTTCTTC
CDR3 protein: CASERGGNYNEQFF
J gene: TRBJ2-1
clone size: .
V gene: TRBV25-1
D gene: TRBD2

CDR3 DNA: TGCAGCGTTGCGGAGTTCGGTGGCTACACCTTC
CDR3 protein: CSVAEFGGYTF
J gene: TRBJ1-2
clone size: once
V gene: TRBV29-1
D gene: .

CDR3 DNA: TGTGCCAGCAGCTTTGCGGGGGGTCCAGATACGCAGTATTTT
CDR3 protein: CASSFAGGPDTQYF
J gene: TRBJ2-3
clone size: .
V gene: TRBV7-2
D gene: TRBD2

CDR3 DNA: TGTGCCAGCAGCTCCCGGCGGTCAGAGACCCAGTACTTC
CDR3 protein: CASSSRRSETQYF
J gene: TRBJ2-5
clone size: .
V gene: TRBV7-2
D gene: .

CDR3 DNA: TGTGCCAGCAGCGAGGTGGGCAATCAGCCCCAGCATTTT
CDR3 protein: CASSEVGNQPQHF
J gene: TRBJ1-5
clone size: .
V gene: TRBV11-2
D gene: .

CDR3 DNA: TGCAGCGTTGACAAGCCCGGGACAGGGGGAATGGTGGATACGCAGTATTTT
CDR3 protein: CSVDKPGTGGMVDTQYF
J gene: TRBJ2-3
clone size: .
V gene: TRBV29-1
D gene: TRBD1

CDR3 DNA: TGTGCCAGCAGGGAAGGGGGAAGAGACTATGGCTACACCTTC
CDR3 protein: CASREGGRDYGYTF
J gene: TRBJ1-2
clone size: .
V gene: TRBV6-5
D gene: .

CDR3 DNA: TGTGCCATCAGTGAAAGGGGTCACGGGGAGCTGTTTTTT
CDR3 protein: CAISERGHGELFF
J gene: TRBJ2-2
clone size: few
V gene: TRBV10-3
D gene: .

CDR3 DNA: TGTGCCAGCAGTGAAGCGGTTTCTTGGGCAGGTTTAACAGAGACCCAGTACTTC
CDR3 protein: CASSEAVSWAGLTETQYF
J gene: TRBJ2-5
clone size: .
V gene: TRBV6-1
D gene: .

CDR3 DNA: TGTGCCAGCATCGACGGACTAGCGGGGCAAGAGACCCAGTACTTC
CDR3 protein: CASIDGLAGQETQYF
J gene: TRBJ2-5
clone size: few
V gene: TRBV2
D gene: TRBD2

CDR3 DNA: TGCGCCAGCAGCCAGGGGCTTTATCAGCCCCAGCATTTT
CDR3 protein: CASSQGLYQPQHF
J gene: TRBJ1-5
clone size: few
V gene: TRBV4-1
D gene: .

CDR3 DNA: TGTGCCAGCAGCTTTGGCGGGGGGGCCTACAATGAGCAGTTCTTC
CDR3 protein: CASSFGGGAYNEQFF
J gene: TRBJ2-1
clone size: .
V gene: TRBV7-9
D gene: TRBD2

CDR3 DNA: TGTGCCAGCAGCGGAGGTACGGGGGAGAGCACAGATACGCAGTATTTT
CDR3 protein: CASSGGTGESTDTQYF
J gene: TRBJ2-3
clone size: .
V gene: TRBV5-4
D gene: .

CDR3 DNA: TGTGCCAGCAGCGATCAGGGTTATGGCTACACCTTC
CDR3 protein: CASSDQGYGYTF
J gene: TRBJ1-2
clone size: .
V gene: TRBV7-8
D gene: .

CDR3 DNA: TGTGCCAGCAGCCCCTCAATGTTAGCGGGGACGTACGAGCAGTACTTC
CDR3 protein: CASSPSMLAGTYEQYF
J gene: TRBJ2-7
clone size: .
V gene: TRBV11-2
D gene: TRBD2

CDR3 DNA: TGTGCCAGCAGCCCGGCCGACTTTCAACCCCAGTACTTC
CDR3 protein: CASSPADFQPQYF
J gene: TRBJ2-7
clone size: .
V gene: TRBV7-2
D gene: .

CDR3 DNA: TGTGCCAGCAGCACCCTTCGGTGGGATACGCAGTATTTT
CDR3 protein: CASSTLRWDTQYF
J gene: TRBJ2-3
clone size: .
V gene: TRBV7-2
D gene: .

CDR3 DNA: TGTGCCAGCAGTTCAACAGAAAACACTGAAGCTTTCTTT
CDR3 protein: CASSSTENTEAFF
J gene: TRBJ1-1
clone size: .
V gene: TRBV2
D gene: .

CDR3 DNA: TGTGCCAGTAGTCCCGCCTATCGATGGGGCCAGGACACCGGGGAGCTGTTTTTT
CDR3 protein: CASSPAYRWGQDTGELFF
J gene: TRBJ2-2
clone size: .
V gene: TRBV19
D gene: .

CDR3 DNA: TGTGCCAGCAGTGGACAGGGAGCGGGCTATGGCTACACCTTC
CDR3 protein: CASSGQGAGYGYTF
J gene: TRBJ1-2
clone size: .
V gene: TRBV2
D gene: TRBD1

CDR3 DNA: TGTGCCAGCAGTCCACGACAGCTAGAGACCCAGTACTTC
CDR3 protein: CASSPRQLETQYF
J gene: TRBJ2-5
clone size: .
V gene: TRBV7-2
D gene: .

CDR3 DNA: TGTGCCAGCAGTCAGGGAAGAGACGGCTACACCTTC
CDR3 protein: CASSQGRDGYTF
J gene: TRBJ1-2
clone size: few
V gene: TRBV25-1
D gene: .

CDR3 DNA: TGTGCCAGCACCCCTAAGACTAGCGCTGGTGAGCAGTTCTTC
CDR3 protein: CASTPKTSAGEQFF
J gene: TRBJ2-1
clone size: .
V gene: TRBV9
D gene: TRBD2

CDR3 DNA: TGTGCCAGCAGCCTCCGCCGGGACAGGGTCGTTCGTGTCTACACCTTC
CDR3 protein: CASSLRRDRVVRVYTF
J gene: TRBJ1-2
clone size: .
V gene: TRBV7-9
D gene: TRBD1

CDR3 DNA: TGTGCCAGCAGAGACAGGGGAAACACCGGGGAGCTGTTTTTT
CDR3 protein: CASRDRGNTGELFF
J gene: TRBJ2-2
clone size: .
V gene: TRBV7-3
D gene: TRBD1

CDR3 DNA: TGTGCCAGCTCACCAGCGGGGGGGGAGCCCCAGCATTTT
CDR3 protein: CASSPAGGEPQHF
J gene: TRBJ1-5
clone size: .
V gene: TRBV18
D gene: .

CDR3 DNA: TGTGCCAGCAGCTCAGTCCCTCAAGAGACCCAGTACTTC
CDR3 protein: CASSSVPQETQYF
J gene: TRBJ2-5
clone size: .
V gene: TRBV5-8
D gene: .

CDR3 DNA: TGTGCCAGCAGCCAGGACTCGAGCTCCTACAATGAGCAGTTCTTC
CDR3 protein: CASSQDSSSYNEQFF
J gene: TRBJ2-1
clone size: .
V gene: TRBV6-5
D gene: .

CDR3 DNA: TGTGCCAGCAGCCTGGGACAGCGTGGACAAGCTTTCTTT
CDR3 protein: CASSLGQRGQAFF
J gene: TRBJ1-1
clone size: .
V gene: TRBV5-6
D gene: TRBD1

CDR3 DNA: TGTGCCAGTTCGACAGGGGGCGGCACTGAAGCTTTCTTT
CDR3 protein: CASSTGGGTEAFF
J gene: TRBJ1-1
clone size: .
V gene: TRBV19
D gene: TRBD1